Following are 2 T cell receptor beta chains from one sample sequenced in a study of blood T cell repertoires in COVID-19. Produced via immunoSEQ multiplex PCR; TCRdb's table is partial and in-frame only. Here the sample spans roughly 410,000 clones, around 87% being singletons. Sequenced sample: peripheral blood. The receptor source for this set is a woman aged 55-69 years with COVID-19, enrolled during active disease.

The J gene is TRBJ1-1, the V gene TRBV4-2; 10 bases agree with TRBD1. Germline V gene sequence: CDR1 LGHNA, CDR2 YNFKEQ. CDR3 length: 18 amino acids. Unmatched junction bases numbered 14, after V lost 6 bases and J lost 1 base. CDR3 amino acids: CASRPNGQGVTSNTEAFF. CDR3 nucleotide sequence: TGTGCCAGCAGGCCGAACGGACAGGGGGTCACGTCGAACACTGAAGCTTTCTTT.

The rearrangement links TRBV20-1 to TRBJ1-2; TRBD1 aligns across 7 bases. This CDR3 contains 16 residues. The germline V gene encodes CDR1 DFQATT and CDR2 SNEGSKA (reference sequence). Trimming took 6 bases from V and 8 from J; bases not matched to a gene: 21. The CDR3 is CSASSPTGISITGYTF. CDR3 bases: TGCAGTGCCAGTAGCCCGACAGGGATTTCCATCACGGGCTACACCTTC.